This T cell receptor (beta chain) was recorded in a study of T cell repertoires in cytomegalovirus infection. TCRdb itself ran the reads through MiXCR, one entry per CDR3 protein. The data contain about 130,000 distinct CDR3 sequences, roughly a quarter of them singletons. Whole-study findings and limits: In two of eight donors, the top clonotype was HLA-C-restricted CMV-specific.

A few counts support this clonotype. The antigen is undetermined. With 1 base removed from V and 3 bases from J, the gap between germline ends came to 4 bases. CDR1 SGHAT and CDR2 FQNNGV come from the germline V gene. The CDR3 covers 12 residues. The chain is built from TRBV11-2 and TRBJ2-7, with D unclear. The source is a human donor in good health (CMV status not recorded). Some clones in this sample may be carry-over from other donors' samples. Input material: PBMCs, sequenced either directly or after in vitro stimulation (not recorded which). The CDR3, as DNA: TGTGCCAGCAGCTTAGCCAACTACGAGCAGTACTTC. Its translation is CASSLANYEQYF.